These T cell receptor beta chains were read from a single sample in a study of blood T cell repertoires in COVID-19. Only in-frame clones appear in the TCRdb table, and some are missing; sequencing was by immunoSEQ multiplex PCR. The sample carries about 220,000 clones, roughly 84% recorded once. Sequenced sample: peripheral blood. The receptors stem from a man aged 35-49 years with active or convalescent COVID-19. Each CDR3 is given with its conserved first and last residue. A D gene is named only where the DNA matches it firmly. Clone size is not always given. Where it is, it says once, few, many or a class for expanded clones.

CASSGTGGNQPQHF	TGTGCCAGCAGCGGGACAGGGGGCAATCAGCCCCAGCATTTT	.	TRBV9	TRBJ1-5	TRBD1
CASSRTGRVTYEQYF	TGTGCCAGCAGCCGCACAGGGAGGGTTACCTACGAGCAGTACTTC	.	TRBV28	TRBJ2-7	.
CASTFTGDTQYF	TGCGCCAGCACCTTCACCGGAGATACGCAGTATTTT	.	TRBV5-1	TRBJ2-3	.
CASSTSGIWEKLFF	TGTGCCAGCAGCACTTCAGGGATATGGGAAAAACTGTTTTTT	.	TRBV3-1/TRBV3-2	TRBJ1-4	.
CASSQDFLGGGGYTF	TGTGCCAGCAGCCAAGATTTTTTGGGTGGAGGTGGCTACACCTTC	.	TRBV3-1/TRBV3-2	TRBJ1-2	.
CASSEVRNTEAFF	TGTGCCAGCAGTGAAGTCAGGAACACTGAAGCTTTCTTT	.	TRBV2	TRBJ1-1	.
CSVEDLQASGLSYEQYF	TGCAGCGTTGAAGATCTTCAGGCTAGCGGTCTTTCCTACGAGCAGTACTTC	.	TRBV29-1	TRBJ2-7	TRBD2
CASSWSRGPDPNEQFF	TGTGCCAGCAGTTGGAGCAGGGGACCAGATCCCAATGAGCAGTTCTTC	once	TRBV14	TRBJ2-1	.
CASSYPDRVSGNTIYF	TGTGCCAGCAGTTATCCGGACAGGGTTTCTGGAAACACCATATATTTT	.	TRBV6-6	TRBJ1-3	TRBD1
CASSFRDNQETQYF	TGTGCCAGCAGCTTCCGGGACAACCAAGAGACCCAGTACTTC	.	TRBV5-4	TRBJ2-5	.
CATRGTGSEAFF	TGTGCCACCAGGGGGACAGGTTCTGAAGCTTTCTTT	once	TRBV24-1	TRBJ1-1	TRBD1
CASRLDSVNTEAFF	TGTGCCAGCAGACTCGACAGCGTGAACACTGAAGCTTTCTTT	.	TRBV28	TRBJ1-1	.
CASSLGLGDHNEQFF	TGTGCCAGCAGCCTGGGACTCGGAGACCACAATGAGCAGTTCTTC	.	TRBV11-3	TRBJ2-1	.
CASSLGGITHYEQYF	TGTGCCAGCAGTTTAGGGGGCATCACTCACTACGAGCAGTACTTC	.	TRBV28	TRBJ2-7	.
CASSRVPGSRDTQYF	TGTGCCAGCAGCCGTGTTCCAGGGTCTCGGGATACGCAGTATTTT	.	TRBV4-2	TRBJ2-3	.
CASSERSIAGASSSYNEQFF	TGTGCCAGCAGTGAAAGGAGTATAGCGGGGGCCTCGAGCTCCTACAATGAGCAGTTCTTC	.	TRBV6-1	TRBJ2-1	TRBD2
CASTPLGPRGGEEEQYF	TGTGCCAGCACCCCTTTAGGGCCTAGGGGGGGCGAGGAAGAGCAGTACTTC	.	TRBV27	TRBJ2-7	.
CASSETQGGTDTQYF	TGTGCCAGCAGTGAAACGCAGGGTGGGACAGATACGCAGTATTTT	.	TRBV6-1	TRBJ2-3	.
CASSFGSSTDTQYF	TGTGCCAGCAGTTTTGGCTCTAGCACAGATACGCAGTATTTT	.	TRBV28	TRBJ2-3	.
CASSPSAGVLYGYTF	TGTGCCAGCAGCCCCTCGGCCGGGGTCCTCTATGGCTACACCTTC	.	TRBV6-5	TRBJ1-2	.
CASSLGTSGGYNEQFF	TGTGCCAGCAGTTTAGGGACTAGCGGGGGATACAATGAGCAGTTCTTC	.	TRBV27	TRBJ2-1	TRBD2
CASSEFGVSGNTIYF	TGTGCCAGCAGTGAGTTCGGGGTTAGCGGAAACACCATATATTTT	once	TRBV2	TRBJ1-3	.